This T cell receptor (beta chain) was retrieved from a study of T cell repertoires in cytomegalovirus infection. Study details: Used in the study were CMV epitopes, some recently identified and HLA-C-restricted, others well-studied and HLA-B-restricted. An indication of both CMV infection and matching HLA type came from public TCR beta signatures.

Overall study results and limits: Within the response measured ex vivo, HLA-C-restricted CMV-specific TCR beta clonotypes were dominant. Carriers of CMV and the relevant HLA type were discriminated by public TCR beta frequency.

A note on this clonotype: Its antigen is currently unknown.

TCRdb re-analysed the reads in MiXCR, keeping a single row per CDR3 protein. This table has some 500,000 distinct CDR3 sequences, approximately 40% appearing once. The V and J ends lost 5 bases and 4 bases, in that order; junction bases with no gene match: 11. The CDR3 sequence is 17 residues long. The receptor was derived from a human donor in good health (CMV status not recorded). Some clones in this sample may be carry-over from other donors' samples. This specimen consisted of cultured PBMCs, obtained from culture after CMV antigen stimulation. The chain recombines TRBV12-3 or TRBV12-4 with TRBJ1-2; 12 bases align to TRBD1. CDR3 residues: CASSPGTGGVGVYGYTF. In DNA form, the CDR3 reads TGTGCCAGCAGTCCCGGGACAGGGGGCGTCGGTGTCTATGGCTACACCTTC.